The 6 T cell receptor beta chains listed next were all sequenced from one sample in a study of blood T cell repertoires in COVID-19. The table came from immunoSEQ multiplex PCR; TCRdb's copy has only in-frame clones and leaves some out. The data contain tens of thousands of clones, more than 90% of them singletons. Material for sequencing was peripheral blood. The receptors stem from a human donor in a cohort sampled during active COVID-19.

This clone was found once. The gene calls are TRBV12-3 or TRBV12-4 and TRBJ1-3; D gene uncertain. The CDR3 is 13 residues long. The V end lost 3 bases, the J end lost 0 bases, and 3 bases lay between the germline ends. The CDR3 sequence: CASSFSSGNTIYF. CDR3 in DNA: TGTGCCAGCAGTTTCTCCTCTGGAAACACCATATATTTT.

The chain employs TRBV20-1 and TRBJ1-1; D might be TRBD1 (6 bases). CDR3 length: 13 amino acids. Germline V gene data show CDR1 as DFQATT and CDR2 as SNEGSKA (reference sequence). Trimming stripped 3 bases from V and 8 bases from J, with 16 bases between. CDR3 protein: CSASFYQGTEAFF. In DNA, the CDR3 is TGCAGTGCTAGTTTTTATCAGGGGACGGAAGCTTTCTTT.

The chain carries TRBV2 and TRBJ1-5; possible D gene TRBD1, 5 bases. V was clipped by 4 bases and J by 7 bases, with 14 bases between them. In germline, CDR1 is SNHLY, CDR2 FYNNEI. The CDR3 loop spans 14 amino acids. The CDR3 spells CASSGPGRTQPQHF. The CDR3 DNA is TGTGCCAGCAGTGGCCCAGGGCGTACGCAGCCCCAGCATTTT.

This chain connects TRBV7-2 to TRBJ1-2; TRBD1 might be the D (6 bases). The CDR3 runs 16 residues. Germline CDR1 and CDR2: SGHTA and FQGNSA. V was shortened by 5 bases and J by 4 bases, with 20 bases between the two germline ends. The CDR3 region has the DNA TGTGCCAGCAGCCCCACCGGGACAAACTGGCTCTATGGCTACACCTTC. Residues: CASSPTGTNWLYGYTF.

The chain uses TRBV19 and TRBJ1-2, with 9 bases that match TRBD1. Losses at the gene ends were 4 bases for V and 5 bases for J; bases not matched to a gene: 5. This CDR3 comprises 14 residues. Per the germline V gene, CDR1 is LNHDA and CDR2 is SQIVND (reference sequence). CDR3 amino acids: CASSRGQGGYGYTF. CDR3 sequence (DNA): TGTGCCAGTAGTAGGGGACAGGGAGGATATGGCTACACCTTC.

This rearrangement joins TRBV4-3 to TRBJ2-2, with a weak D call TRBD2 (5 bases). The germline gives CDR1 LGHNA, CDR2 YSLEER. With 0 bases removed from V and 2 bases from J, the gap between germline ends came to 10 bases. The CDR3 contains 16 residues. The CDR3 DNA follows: TGCGCCAGCAGCCAAGACGACCGGGGTAACACCGGGGAGCTGTTTTTT. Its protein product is CASSQDDRGNTGELFF.